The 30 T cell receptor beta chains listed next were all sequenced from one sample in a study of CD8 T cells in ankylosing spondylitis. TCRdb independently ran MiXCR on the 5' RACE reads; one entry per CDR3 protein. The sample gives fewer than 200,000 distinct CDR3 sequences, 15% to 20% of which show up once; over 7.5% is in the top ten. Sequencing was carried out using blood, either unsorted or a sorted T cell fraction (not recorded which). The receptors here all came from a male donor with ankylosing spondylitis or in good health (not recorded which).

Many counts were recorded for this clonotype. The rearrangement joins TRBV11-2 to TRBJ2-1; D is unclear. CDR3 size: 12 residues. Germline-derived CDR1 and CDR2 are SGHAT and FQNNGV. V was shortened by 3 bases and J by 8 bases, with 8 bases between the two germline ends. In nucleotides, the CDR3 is TGTGCCAGCAGCTTTGGATCATATGAGCAGTTCTTC. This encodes CASSFGSYEQFF.

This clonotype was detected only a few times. The CDR3 sequence: CASASGDTGELFF. As DNA, the CDR3 is TGTGCCAGCGCTTCCGGCGACACCGGGGAGCTGTTTTTT. The chain is built from TRBV6-2 or TRBV6-3 and TRBJ2-2, with D unclear. V was trimmed by 8 bases and J by 3 bases, leaving 10 bases between them. CDR3 length: 13 amino acids. CDR1 is MNHEY, CDR2 SVGEGT, per germline.

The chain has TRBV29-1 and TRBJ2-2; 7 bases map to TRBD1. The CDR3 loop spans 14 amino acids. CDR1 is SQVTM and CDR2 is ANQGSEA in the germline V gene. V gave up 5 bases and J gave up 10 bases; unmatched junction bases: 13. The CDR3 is CSVLPYRGSEELFF. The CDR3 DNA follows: TGCAGCGTTTTACCTTACAGGGGCTCCGAGGAGCTGTTTTTT.

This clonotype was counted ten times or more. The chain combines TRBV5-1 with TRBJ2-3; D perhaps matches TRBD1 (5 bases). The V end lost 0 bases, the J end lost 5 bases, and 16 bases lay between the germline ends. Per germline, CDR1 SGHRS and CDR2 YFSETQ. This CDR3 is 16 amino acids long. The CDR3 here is CASSLAWPGFGDTQYF. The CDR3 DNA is TGCGCCAGCAGCTTGGCGTGGCCAGGGTTTGGAGATACGCAGTATTTT.

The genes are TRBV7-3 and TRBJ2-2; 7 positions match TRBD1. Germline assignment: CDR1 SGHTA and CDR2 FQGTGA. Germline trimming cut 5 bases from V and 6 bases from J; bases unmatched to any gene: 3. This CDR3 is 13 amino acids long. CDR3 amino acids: CASSATGPGELFF. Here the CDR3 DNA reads TGTGCCAGCAGCGCGACAGGGCCCGGGGAGCTGTTTTTT.

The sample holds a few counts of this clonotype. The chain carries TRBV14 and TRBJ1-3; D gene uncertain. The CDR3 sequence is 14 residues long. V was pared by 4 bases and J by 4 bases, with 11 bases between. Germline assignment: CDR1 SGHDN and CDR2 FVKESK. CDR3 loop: CASSLRTLGNTIYF. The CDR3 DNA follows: TGTGCCAGCAGCCTTCGGACCCTGGGAAACACCATATATTTT.

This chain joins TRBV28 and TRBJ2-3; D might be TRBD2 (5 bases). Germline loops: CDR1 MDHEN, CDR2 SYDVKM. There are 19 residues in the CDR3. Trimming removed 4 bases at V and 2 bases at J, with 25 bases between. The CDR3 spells CASSCDVRAGRANTDTQYF. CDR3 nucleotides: TGTGCCAGCAGTTGCGACGTACGGGCGGGCAGAGCTAACACAGATACGCAGTATTTT.

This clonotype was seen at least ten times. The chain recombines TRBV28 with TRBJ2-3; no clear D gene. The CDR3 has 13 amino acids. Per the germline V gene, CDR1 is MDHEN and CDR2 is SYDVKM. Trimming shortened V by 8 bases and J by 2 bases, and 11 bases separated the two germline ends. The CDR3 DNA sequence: TGTGCCAGCCTAGGCAGCCACACAGATACGCAGTATTTT. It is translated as CASLGSHTDTQYF.

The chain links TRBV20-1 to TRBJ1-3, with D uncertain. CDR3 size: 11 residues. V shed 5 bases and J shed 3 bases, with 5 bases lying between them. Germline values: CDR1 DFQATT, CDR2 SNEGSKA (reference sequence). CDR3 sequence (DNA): TGCAGTGCTGAAGGTGGAAACACCATATATTTT. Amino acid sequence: CSAEGGNTIYF.

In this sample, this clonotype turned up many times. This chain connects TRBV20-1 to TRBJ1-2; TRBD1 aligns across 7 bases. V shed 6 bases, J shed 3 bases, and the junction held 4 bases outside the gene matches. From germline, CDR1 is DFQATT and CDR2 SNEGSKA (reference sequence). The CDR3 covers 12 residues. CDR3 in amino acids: CSAKGTDYGYTF. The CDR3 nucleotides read TGCAGTGCAAAGGGGACAGACTATGGCTACACCTTC.

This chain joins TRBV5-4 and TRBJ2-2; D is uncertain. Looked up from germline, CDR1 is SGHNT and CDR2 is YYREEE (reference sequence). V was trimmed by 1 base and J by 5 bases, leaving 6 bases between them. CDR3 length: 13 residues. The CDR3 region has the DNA TGTGCCAGCAGCTTGATGGGAACCGGGGAGCTGTTTTTT. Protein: CASSLMGTGELFF.

CDR3 residues: CASSPAGQGWTGELFF. The DNA of the CDR3 is TGCGCCAGCAGCCCGGCCGGACAGGGGTGGACCGGGGAGCTGTTTTTT. The genes are TRBV5-1 and TRBJ2-2, with 9 bases that match TRBD1. The CDR3 extends over 16 amino acids. The V gene's germline CDR1 is SGHRS and CDR2 YFSETQ. With 4 bases clipped from V and 5 bases from J, the junction kept 9 bases outside the gene matches.

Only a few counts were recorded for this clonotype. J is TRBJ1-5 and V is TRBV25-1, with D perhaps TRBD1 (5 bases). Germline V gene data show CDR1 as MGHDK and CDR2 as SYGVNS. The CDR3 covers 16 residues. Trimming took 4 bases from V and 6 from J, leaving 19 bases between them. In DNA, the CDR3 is TGTGCCAGCAGTGGGGGAGTAGGTGGGGGTTCTCAGCCCCAGCATTTT. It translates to CASSGGVGGGSQPQHF.

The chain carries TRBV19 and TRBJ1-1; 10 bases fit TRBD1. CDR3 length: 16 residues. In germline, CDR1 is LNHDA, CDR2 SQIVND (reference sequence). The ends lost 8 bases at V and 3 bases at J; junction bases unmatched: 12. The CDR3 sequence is CASGPGTGVGDTEAFF. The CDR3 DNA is TGTGCCAGTGGCCCCGGGACAGGGGTTGGGGACACTGAAGCTTTCTTT.

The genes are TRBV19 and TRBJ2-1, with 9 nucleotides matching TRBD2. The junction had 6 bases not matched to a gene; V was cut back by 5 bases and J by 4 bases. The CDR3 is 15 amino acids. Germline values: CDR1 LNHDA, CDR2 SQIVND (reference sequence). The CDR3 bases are TGTGCCAGTAGTTTTATGCTAGCGGGGTACAATGAGCAGTTCTTC. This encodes CASSFMLAGYNEQFF.

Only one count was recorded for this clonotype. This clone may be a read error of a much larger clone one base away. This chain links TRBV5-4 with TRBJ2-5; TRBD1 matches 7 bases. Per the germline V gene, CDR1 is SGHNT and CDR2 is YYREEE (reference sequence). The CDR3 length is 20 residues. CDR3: CSSSFGTMIDTGQYQETQYF. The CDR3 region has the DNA TGTTCCAGCAGCTTCGGGACCATGATTGATACGGGACAGTACCAAGAGACCCAGTACTTC.

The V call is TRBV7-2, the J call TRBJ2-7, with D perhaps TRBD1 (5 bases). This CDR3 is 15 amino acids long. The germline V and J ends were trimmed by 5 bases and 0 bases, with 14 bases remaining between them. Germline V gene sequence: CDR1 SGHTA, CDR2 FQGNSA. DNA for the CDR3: TGTGCCAGCAGCCGGACATCGCAGGCCTCCTACGAGCAGTACTTC. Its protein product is CASSRTSQASYEQYF.

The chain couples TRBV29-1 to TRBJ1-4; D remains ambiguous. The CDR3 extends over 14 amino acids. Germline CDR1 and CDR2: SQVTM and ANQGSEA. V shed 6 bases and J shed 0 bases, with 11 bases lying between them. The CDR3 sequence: CSVGPGATNEKLFF. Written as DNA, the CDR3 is TGCAGCGTCGGCCCTGGTGCAACTAATGAAAAACTGTTTTTT.

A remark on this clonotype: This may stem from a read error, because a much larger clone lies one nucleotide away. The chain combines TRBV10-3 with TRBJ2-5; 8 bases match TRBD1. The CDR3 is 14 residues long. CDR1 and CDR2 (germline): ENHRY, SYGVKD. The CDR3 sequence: CAVSGNRGAETQYF. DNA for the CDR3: TGTGCCGTCAGTGGGAACAGGGGGGCTGAGACCCAGTACTTC.

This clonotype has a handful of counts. Written as DNA, the CDR3 is TGTGCCAGCAGTTTTGTAGGTCAGGCTTTCTTT. As protein: CASSFVGQAFF. The rearrangement joins TRBV12-3 or TRBV12-4 to TRBJ1-1; D is ambiguous. This CDR3 has 11 residues. V was pared by 3 bases and J by 11 bases, with 10 bases between.

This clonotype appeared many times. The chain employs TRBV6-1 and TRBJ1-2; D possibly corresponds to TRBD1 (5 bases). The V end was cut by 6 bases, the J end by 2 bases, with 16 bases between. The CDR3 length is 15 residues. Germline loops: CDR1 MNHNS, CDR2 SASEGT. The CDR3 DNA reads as TGTGCCAGCAGGGACGCGCTGTGGGGGAACTATGGCTACACCTTC. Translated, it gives CASRDALWGNYGYTF.

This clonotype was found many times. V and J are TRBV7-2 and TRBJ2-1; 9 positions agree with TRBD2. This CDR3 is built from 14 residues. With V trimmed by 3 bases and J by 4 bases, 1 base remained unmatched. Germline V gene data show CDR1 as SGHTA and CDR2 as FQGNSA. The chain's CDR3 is CASSLAGGYNEQFF. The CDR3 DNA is TGTGCCAGCAGCTTGGCGGGAGGGTACAATGAGCAGTTCTTC.

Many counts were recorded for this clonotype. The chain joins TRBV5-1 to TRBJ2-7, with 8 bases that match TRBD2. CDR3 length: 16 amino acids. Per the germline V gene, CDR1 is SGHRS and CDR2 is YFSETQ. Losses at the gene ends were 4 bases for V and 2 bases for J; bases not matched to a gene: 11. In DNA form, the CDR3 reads TGCGCCAGCAGCCTTTCAAAGCGGGGGAGCCCCTACGAGCAGTACTTC. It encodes CASSLSKRGSPYEQYF.

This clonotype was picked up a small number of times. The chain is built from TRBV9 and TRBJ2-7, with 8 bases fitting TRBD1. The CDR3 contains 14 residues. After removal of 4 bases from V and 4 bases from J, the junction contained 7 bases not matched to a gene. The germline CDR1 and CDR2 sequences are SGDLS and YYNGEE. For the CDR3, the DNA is TGTGCCAGCAGCCCCAGGACAGGGATATACGAGCAGTACTTC. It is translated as CASSPRTGIYEQYF.

DNA for the CDR3: TGTGCCAGCAGCCAGACGTTTAGCGGGCTTTACGAGCAGTACTTC. This encodes CASSQTFSGLYEQYF. The chain has TRBV3-1 and TRBJ2-7; the match to TRBD2 covers 7 bases. V dropped 3 bases and J dropped 4; count of bases not matched to a gene: 9. The germline CDR1 and CDR2 sequences are LGHDT and YNNKEL (reference sequence). This CDR3 has 15 residues.

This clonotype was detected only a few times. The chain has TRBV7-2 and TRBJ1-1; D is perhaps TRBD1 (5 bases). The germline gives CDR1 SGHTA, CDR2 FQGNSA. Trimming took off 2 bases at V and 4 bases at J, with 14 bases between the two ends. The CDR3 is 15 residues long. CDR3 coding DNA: TGTGCCAGCAGCTTATTCGGGGGGGAGGGCACTGAAGCTTTCTTT. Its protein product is CASSLFGGEGTEAFF.

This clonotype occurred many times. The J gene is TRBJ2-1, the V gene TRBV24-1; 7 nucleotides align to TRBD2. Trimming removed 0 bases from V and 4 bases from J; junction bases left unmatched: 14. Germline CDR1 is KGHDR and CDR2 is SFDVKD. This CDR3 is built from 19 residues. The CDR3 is CATSDLSPSGGRNYNEQFF. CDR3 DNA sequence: TGTGCCACCAGTGATTTGAGCCCTAGCGGAGGGCGGAATTACAATGAGCAGTTCTTC.

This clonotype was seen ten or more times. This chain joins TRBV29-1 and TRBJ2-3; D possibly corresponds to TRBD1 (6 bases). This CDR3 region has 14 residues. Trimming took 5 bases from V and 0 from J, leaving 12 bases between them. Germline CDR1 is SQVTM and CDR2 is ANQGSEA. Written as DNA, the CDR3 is TGCAGCGTTTTTGTCAGGGGAAGCACAGATACGCAGTATTTT. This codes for CSVFVRGSTDTQYF.

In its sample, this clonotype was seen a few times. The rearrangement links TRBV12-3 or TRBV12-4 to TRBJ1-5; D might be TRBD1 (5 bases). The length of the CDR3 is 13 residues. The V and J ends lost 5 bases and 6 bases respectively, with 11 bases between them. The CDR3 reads CASSIQRGQPQHF. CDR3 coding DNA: TGTGCCAGCAGTATTCAGAGGGGTCAGCCCCAGCATTTT.

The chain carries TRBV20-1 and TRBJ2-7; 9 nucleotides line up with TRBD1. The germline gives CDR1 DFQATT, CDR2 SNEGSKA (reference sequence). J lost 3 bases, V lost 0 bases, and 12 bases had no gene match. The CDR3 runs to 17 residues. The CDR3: CSARDRASWGQGYEQYF. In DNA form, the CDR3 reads TGCAGTGCTAGAGACCGAGCCTCGTGGGGACAGGGCTACGAGCAGTACTTC.